The present entry profiles one TCR beta chain with its context. Its matching antigen is unknown. Germline V CDR1 and CDR2: LNHNV, YYDKDF (reference sequence). The CDR3 is 15 amino acids. V dropped 0 bases and J dropped 2 bases, with 7 bases sitting between them. These data are taken from a study of cytomegalovirus exposure and HLA in healthy donors. Study-level results: Researchers reported from a later analysis that most CMV-associated TCR beta chains appeared HLA-restricted. According to the study, around 180 TCR beta chains were cytomegalovirus-associated.

A multiplex PCR was run with 60 Vbeta primers and 13 Jbeta primers. Only in-frame clones appear in the TCRdb table, and some are missing; sequencing was by immunoSEQ multiplex PCR. The data contain approximately 150,000 clones, over 70% of them singletons. At collection, donors were nominally healthy, but unrecorded immune exposures were probable. Sequencing was performed on PBMCs. The source of this sequence is a man aged 35 to 55 in good health and CMV-seronegative. This chain uses TRBV15 with TRBJ1-4, with D unclear. The CDR3 here is CATSRDFRTNEKLFF. The CDR3 nucleotides are TGTGCCACCAGCAGAGATTTCAGGACTAATGAAAAACTGTTTTTT. Full variable domain (remainder filled in from reference TRBV15 and TRBJ1-4): DAMVIQNPRYQVTQFGKPVTLSCSQTLNHNVMYWYQQKSSQAPKLLFHYYDKDFNNEADTPDNFQSRRPNTSFCFLDIRSPGLGDTAMYLCATSRDFRTNEKLFFGSGTQLSVL.